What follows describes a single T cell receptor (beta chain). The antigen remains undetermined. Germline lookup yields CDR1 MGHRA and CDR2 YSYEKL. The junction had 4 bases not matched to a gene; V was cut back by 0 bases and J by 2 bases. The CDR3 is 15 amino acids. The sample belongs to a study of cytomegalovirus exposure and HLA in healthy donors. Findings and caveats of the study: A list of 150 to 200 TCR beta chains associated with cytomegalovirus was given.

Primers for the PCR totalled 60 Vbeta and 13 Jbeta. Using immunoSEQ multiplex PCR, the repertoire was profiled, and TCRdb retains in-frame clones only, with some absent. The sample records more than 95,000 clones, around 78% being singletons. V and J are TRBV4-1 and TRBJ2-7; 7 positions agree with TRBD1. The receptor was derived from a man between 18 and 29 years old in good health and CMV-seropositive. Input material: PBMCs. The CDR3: CASSQEPGTAYEQYF. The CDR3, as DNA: TGCGCCAGCAGCCAAGAACCGGGGACAGCCTACGAGCAGTACTTC.